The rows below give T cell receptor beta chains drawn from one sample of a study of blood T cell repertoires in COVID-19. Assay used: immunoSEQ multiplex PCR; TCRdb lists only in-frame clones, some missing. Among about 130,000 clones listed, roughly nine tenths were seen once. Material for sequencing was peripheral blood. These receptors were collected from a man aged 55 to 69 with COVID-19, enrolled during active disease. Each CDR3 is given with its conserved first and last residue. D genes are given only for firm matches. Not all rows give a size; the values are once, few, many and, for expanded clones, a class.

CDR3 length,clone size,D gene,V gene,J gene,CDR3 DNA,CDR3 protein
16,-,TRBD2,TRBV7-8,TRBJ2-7,TGTGCCAGCAGTCCCGAGACGGTAGCGGGAGCGGGAGAGCAGTACTTC,CASSPETVAGAGEQYF
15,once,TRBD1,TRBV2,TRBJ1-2,TGTGCCAGCAGTTTTCAGGAGGACAGGGGGCCAGGCTACACCTTC,CASSFQEDRGPGYTF
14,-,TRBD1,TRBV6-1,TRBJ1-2,TGTGCCAGCAGTGAGTGGGGACAGGGAAATGGCTACACCTTC,CASSEWGQGNGYTF
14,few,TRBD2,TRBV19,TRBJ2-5,TGTGCCAGTAGTAAACTAGCGCACCAAGAGACCCAGTACTTC,CASSKLAHQETQYF
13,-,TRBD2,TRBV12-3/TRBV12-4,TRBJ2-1,TGTGCCAGCAGCCTACTAGCGAACAATGAGCAGTTCTTC,CASSLLANNEQFF
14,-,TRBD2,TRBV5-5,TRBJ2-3,TGTGCCAGCAGCGGAGCGGGATACACAGATACGCAGTATTTT,CASSGAGYTDTQYF
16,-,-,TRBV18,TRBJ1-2,TGTGCCAGCTCACCAGCCCCCAGCGGAGCTAACTATGGCTACACCTTC,CASSPAPSGANYGYTF
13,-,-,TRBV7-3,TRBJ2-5,TGTGCCAGCAGCTCGCCCGAGATGGAGACCCAGTACTTC,CASSSPEMETQYF
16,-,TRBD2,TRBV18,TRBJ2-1,TGTGCCAGCTCACCCATCTCTAGCGGACCTAGGAATGAGCAGTTCTTC,CASSPISSGPRNEQFF
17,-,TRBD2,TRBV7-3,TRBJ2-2,TGTGCCAGCAGCTTAACCAGCGGGAGGGCCCGGACCGGGGAGCTGTTTTTT,CASSLTSGRARTGELFF
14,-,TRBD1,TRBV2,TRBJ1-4,TGTGCCAGCACCACACAGGGGGCTAATGAAAAACTGTTTTTT,CASTTQGANEKLFF
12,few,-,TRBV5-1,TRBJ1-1,TGCGCCAGCAGCCCTGAGGGGGCTGAAGCTTTCTTT,CASSPEGAEAFF
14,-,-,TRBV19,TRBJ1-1,TGTGCCAGTAAAGAGAGGGAGGTGAACACTGAAGCTTTCTTT,CASKEREVNTEAFF
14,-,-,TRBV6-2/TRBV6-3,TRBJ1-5,TGTGCCAGCAGTTACGGGGGAGGAGATCAGCCCCAGCATTTT,CASSYGGGDQPQHF
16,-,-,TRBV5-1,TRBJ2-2,TGCGCCAGCAGCTCCCCGGGCAGGGCCGCAACCGGGGAGCTGTTTTTT,CASSSPGRAATGELFF
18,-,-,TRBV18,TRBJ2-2,TGTGCCAGCTCACCATCACTTAGCGGAACCACAAACACCGGGGAGCTGTTTTTT,CASSPSLSGTTNTGELFF
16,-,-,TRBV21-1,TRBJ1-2,TGTGCCAGCAGCAAAGCCCCCGTGACAGAATACTATGGCTACACCTTC,CASSKAPVTEYYGYTF
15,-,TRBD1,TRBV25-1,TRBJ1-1,TGTGCCAGCAGAGACAGGGGATTCATGAACACTGAAGCTTTCTTT,CASRDRGFMNTEAFF
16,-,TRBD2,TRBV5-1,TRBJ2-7,TGCGCCAGCAGCCCGGGACTAGTCGGTCAACCCTACGAGCAGTACTTC,CASSPGLVGQPYEQYF
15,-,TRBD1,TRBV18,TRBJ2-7,TGTGCCAGCTCGCCACAGGGGGCGCTCCCCTACGAGCAGTACTTC,CASSPQGALPYEQYF
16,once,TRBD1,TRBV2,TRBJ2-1,TGTGCCAGCAATTCCCCAGGGACAGGCGCCTACAATGAGCAGTTCTTC,CASNSPGTGAYNEQFF
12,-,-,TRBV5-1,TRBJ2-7,TGCGCCAGCAGCCGGTCCCCGGGGGAGCAGTACTTC,CASSRSPGEQYF
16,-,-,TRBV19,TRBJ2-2,TGTGCCAGTAGCATCCCTGGTAGGGCGGGCACCGGGGAGCTGTTTTTT,CASSIPGRAGTGELFF
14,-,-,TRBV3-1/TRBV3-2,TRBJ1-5,TGTGCCAGCAGCCCCTCGACACCTAATCAGCCCCAGCATTTT,CASSPSTPNQPQHF
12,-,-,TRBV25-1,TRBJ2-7,TGTGCCAGTCGGCAGGGCTCCTACGAGCAGTACTTC,CASRQGSYEQYF
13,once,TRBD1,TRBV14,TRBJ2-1,TGTGCCAGCAGCCAGGACCCCAGGGGGCAGCAGTTCTTC,CASSQDPRGQQFF
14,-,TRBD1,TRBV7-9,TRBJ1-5,TGTGCCAGCAGCCGGACAGGTAGCAATCAGCCCCAGCATTTT,CASSRTGSNQPQHF
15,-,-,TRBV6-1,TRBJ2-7,TGTGCCAGCAGTGAAGAGGGACACTTCCTCTACGAGCAGTACTTC,CASSEEGHFLYEQYF
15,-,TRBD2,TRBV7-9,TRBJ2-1,TGTGCCAGCAGGTCTAGCGGGAGAGGTCACAATGAGCAGTTCTTC,CASRSSGRGHNEQFF
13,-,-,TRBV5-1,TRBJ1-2,TGCGCCAGCAGCTCCGCGGGGGGCTATGGCTACACCTTC,CASSSAGGYGYTF
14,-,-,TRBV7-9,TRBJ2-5,TGTGCCAGCAGCGGGTGGACAGACCAAGAGACCCAGTACTTC,CASSGWTDQETQYF
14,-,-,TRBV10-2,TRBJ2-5,TGCGCCAGCAAACGGACTGGGCAACGAGAGACCCAGTACTTC,CASKRTGQRETQYF